This entry is about one T cell receptor (beta chain). The antigen remains undetermined. The data are from a study of blood T cells in healthy people across ages. Study overall: Per every two T cells, about one barcoded beta molecule was captured by template switching.

A sample-barcoded 5' primer and a J-beta primer mix were used in a second PCR of about 7 to 11 cycles. MiXCR, applied by TCRdb to the 5' RACE reads, yields one record per CDR3 protein. In the table there are 1.5 million or so distinct CDR3 sequences, roughly 43% of which are singletons. Study-wide results and caveats: TCR beta diversity, measured per million T cells, fell in a roughly linear way with age. Among long-lived donors, naive CD4+ cells were more numerous and diversity higher than in aged donors. The study lacked donor CMV status, which possibly confounded expanded clonotype changes.

This CDR3 contains 12 residues. Germline lookup yields CDR1 MNHNS and CDR2 SASEGT. V lost 8 bases, J lost 11 bases, and 18 bases lay in between. Sequences were obtained from blood. The TCR sequence derives from a young woman in good health. V and J are TRBV6-1 and TRBJ2-5; D call uncertain. The CDR3 region has the DNA TGTGCCAGCGGTCTCTCCTACAATGAGCAGTACTTC. Translated: CASGLSYNEQYF.